Each of the 15 T cell receptor beta chains below was sequenced from the same sample in a study of blood T cell repertoires in COVID-19. TCRdb keeps only in-frame clones here, not all; method: immunoSEQ multiplex PCR. The repertoire holds fewer than 200,000 clones, with around nine tenths as singletons. Material: peripheral blood. Every receptor here comes from a woman in her 70s with COVID-19, enrolled during active disease.

V gene TRBV30 combines with J gene TRBJ2-7, with a weak D call TRBD1 (6 bases). This CDR3 region has 16 residues. V dropped 1 base and J dropped 3 bases, with 19 bases sitting between them. Per the germline V gene, CDR1 is GTSNPN and CDR2 is SVGIG (reference sequence). CDR3 coding DNA: TGTGCCTGGAGTGGGCTCAACAGGGTTCGGAGCTACGAGCAGTACTTC. It specifies CAWSGLNRVRSYEQYF.

The V and J genes are TRBV20-1 and TRBJ1-1; D call uncertain. V lost 3 bases and J 1 base, leaving 3 bases between the germline ends. Germline lookup yields CDR1 DFQATT and CDR2 SNEGSKA (reference sequence). This CDR3 has 11 amino acids. In nucleotides, the CDR3 is TGCAGTGCTAGCCAGAACACTGAAGCTTTCTTT. It specifies CSASQNTEAFF.

The chain combines TRBV2 with TRBJ1-1; D is possibly TRBD1 (6 bases). Germline V lookup: CDR1 SNHLY, CDR2 FYNNEI. Deletions cut 7 bases from V and 4 bases from J, with 13 bases between. The CDR3 consists of 13 residues. CDR3 residues: CASKLQGGTEAFF. CDR3 sequence (DNA): TGTGCCAGCAAGTTACAGGGCGGCACTGAAGCTTTCTTT.

The chain recombines TRBV7-3 with TRBJ1-1; a weak D match, TRBD1 (6 bases). Looked up from germline, CDR1 is SGHTA and CDR2 is FQGTGA. The V end lost 5 bases, the J end lost 1 base, and 8 bases lay between the germline ends. The CDR3 sequence is 13 residues long. This CDR3 reads CASSPTGNTEAFF. CDR3 sequence (DNA): TGTGCCAGCAGCCCGACAGGGAACACTGAAGCTTTCTTT.

The chain recombines TRBV30 with TRBJ2-7, with D hard to call. CDR1 is GTSNPN, CDR2 SVGIG, per germline (reference sequence). Trimming removed 0 bases from V and 5 bases from J, with 5 bases in between. CDR3 length: 11 amino acids. CDR3 coding DNA: TGTGCCTGGAGTGTACGGGACGAGCAGTACTTC. Protein sequence: CAWSVRDEQYF.

This clone appeared a single time. For the CDR3, the DNA is TGTGCCAGCAGCGAAACGATAGGGGGTACTGGGGCCAACGTCCTGACTTTC. Its translation: CASSETIGGTGANVLTF. J is TRBJ2-6 and V is TRBV7-6; possibly TRBD1 for D (6 bases). CDR1 and CDR2 (germline): SGHVS, FNYEAQ. V lost 5 bases and J lost 2, with 16 bases in between. CDR3 length: 17 amino acids. Complete variable domain (other parts from reference TRBV7-6 and TRBJ2-6): GAGVSQSPRYKVTKRGQDVALRCDPISGHVSLYWYRQALGQGPEFLTYFNYEAQQDKSGLPNDRFSAERPEGSISTLTIQRTEQRDSAMYRCASSETIGGTGANVLTFGAGSRLTVL.

The J gene is TRBJ2-1, the V gene TRBV4-2; 12 positions match TRBD2. Germline CDR1 LGHNA, CDR2 YNFKEQ. This CDR3 has 17 amino acids. V lost 4 bases to trimming and J lost 1 base; unmatched junction nucleotides: 5. The CDR3 nucleotides read TGTGCCAGCAGCCCTAGCGGGAGGGCCTCATCCTACAATGAGCAGTTCTTC. Protein: CASSPSGRASSYNEQFF.

The chain is built from TRBV28 and TRBJ2-1; TRBD1 aligns across 7 bases. The germline V gene has CDR1 MDHEN and CDR2 SYDVKM. This CDR3 is 14 amino acids long. Germline trimming cut 7 bases from V and 7 bases from J; bases unmatched to any gene: 10. The CDR3 DNA sequence: TGTGCCAGCAACGGGGCAGGGGGAGTGAATGAGCAGTTCTTC. Translation gives CASNGAGGVNEQFF.

The chain combines TRBV19 with TRBJ2-7; tentatively, D is TRBD1 (6 bases). The ends were cut back, 3 bases at V and 7 bases at J, with 7 bases in the middle. Per germline, CDR1 LNHDA and CDR2 SQIVND (reference sequence). The CDR3 has 11 amino acids. The CDR3 sequence: CASSMGAEQYF. The CDR3 nucleotides are TGTGCCAGTAGTATGGGGGCTGAGCAGTACTTC.

V and J are TRBV7-9 and TRBJ2-7, with 10 nucleotides matching TRBD2. Germline V gives CDR1 SEHNR, CDR2 FQNEAQ (reference sequence). With 5 bases clipped from V and 4 bases from J, the junction kept 8 bases outside the gene matches. The CDR3 is 15 amino acids. CDR3 DNA sequence: TGTGCCAGCAGCCCAAGCGGGAGGGCCGTTTACGAGCAGTACTTC. It translates to CASSPSGRAVYEQYF.

With regard to this clone: One junction end does not reproduce the germline sequence, and a read error may be involved. This chain's CDR3 is CASSEDIETQYF. The CDR3 region has the DNA TGTGCCAGCAGCGAAGATATAGAGACCCAGTACTTC. V usage is TRBV2 and J usage is TRBJ2-5, with no clear D. The CDR3 length is 12 residues. Looked up from germline, CDR1 is SNHLY and CDR2 is FYNNEI.

V and J are TRBV11-1 and TRBJ2-2; the D gene is possibly TRBD2 (5 bases). This CDR3 has 14 amino acids. The ends were cut back, 9 bases at V and 1 base at J, with 12 bases in the middle. Germline V gene sequence: CDR1 SGHAT, CDR2 FQDESV (reference sequence). CDR3: CASRGLGNTGELFF. DNA for the CDR3: TGTGCCAGTCGAGGGCTGGGGAACACCGGGGAGCTGTTTTTT.

In its sample, this clone was seen a few times. The V gene is TRBV6-5, the J gene TRBJ1-1, with a tentative D call TRBD1 (5 bases). The CDR3 extends over 13 amino acids. Germline V gives CDR1 MNHEY, CDR2 SVGAGI. V lost 7 bases and J lost 0, with 9 bases in between. CDR3 residues: CASTPRVNTEAFF. The CDR3 DNA sequence: TGTGCCAGCACCCCCAGGGTGAACACTGAAGCTTTCTTT.

The rearrangement joins TRBV7-8 to TRBJ1-1; D gene unclear. The germline V gene encodes CDR1 SGHVS and CDR2 FQNEAQ. The CDR3 consists of 13 residues. Here the CDR3 reads CASGVRKGSEAFF. CDR3 DNA sequence: TGTGCTAGTGGAGTCCGGAAAGGTTCCGAAGCTTTCTTT.

The chain links TRBV5-1 to TRBJ1-1, with TRBD1 matching 9 bases. Germline CDR1 SGHRS, CDR2 YFSETQ. The CDR3 consists of 14 residues. The V and J ends lost 9 bases and 4 bases, in that order; junction bases with no gene match: 10. The CDR3 DNA reads as TGCGCCACAAGACCGGGGACAGGGAGCACTGAAGCTTTCTTT. It translates to CATRPGTGSTEAFF.